The 25 T cell receptor beta chains below all came from one sample that was sequenced in a study of cytomegalovirus exposure and HLA in healthy donors. PCR primers comprised 60 Vbeta and 13 Jbeta primers. Profiling relied on immunoSEQ multiplex PCR, and the TCRdb table lists in-frame clones only, not all of them. There are about 270,000 clones in the sample; around 65% occur only once, and 2% to 2.5% lies in the top ten. Input material: PBMCs. The source of these receptors is a female donor in good health and CMV-seronegative.

This clone turned up a few times. This chain connects TRBV28 to TRBJ1-1; 10 nucleotides agree with TRBD1. Germline CDR1 is MDHEN and CDR2 is SYDVKM. The J segment lost 11 bases and the V segment lost 6 bases, leaving 15 bases of the junction unmatched. CDR3 length equals 15 residues. CDR3: CASRVHFDRGLGAFF. The DNA of the CDR3 is TGTGCCAGCAGGGTACACTTCGACAGGGGGCTCGGGGCTTTCTTT.

Only a few counts were recorded for this clone. The chain couples TRBV7-9 to TRBJ2-1; a weak D match, TRBD1 (6 bases). Germline V gives CDR1 SEHNR, CDR2 FQNEAQ (reference sequence). Deletions cut 3 bases from V and 3 bases from J, with 12 bases between. This CDR3 is built from 15 residues. CDR3 in amino acids: CASSFNTGLYNEQFF. CDR3 DNA: TGTGCCAGCAGCTTTAACACAGGGCTCTACAATGAGCAGTTCTTC. Supplemented by reference TRBV7-9 and TRBJ2-1, the full variable domain reads DTGVSQNPRHKITKRGQNVTFRCDPISEHNRLYWYRQTLGQGPEFLTYFQNEAQLEKSRLLSDRFSAERPKGSFSTLEIQRTEQGDSAMYLCASSFNTGLYNEQFFGPGTRLTVL.

The DNA for the CDR3 is TGTGCCAGCAGTTTATCTCTAGCGGGACGTGGCTCCTACGAGCAGTACTTC. Translated, it gives CASSLSLAGRGSYEQYF. This chain joins TRBV27 and TRBJ2-7, with 9 bases aligning to TRBD2. Germline V gives CDR1 MNHEY, CDR2 SMNVEV (reference sequence). The CDR3 is made up of 17 amino acids. V was pared by 0 bases and J by 0 bases, with 6 bases of the junction left unmatched.

CDR3 protein: CASSVGVAGVPGELFF. The DNA for the CDR3 is TGTGCCAGCAGCGTAGGGGTAGCGGGAGTACCCGGGGAGCTGTTTTTT. The chain joins TRBV9 to TRBJ2-2; TRBD2 agrees at 9 bases. This CDR3 comprises 16 residues. Losses at the gene ends were 0 bases for V and 6 bases for J; bases not matched to a gene: 6. Germline CDR1 SGDLS, CDR2 YYNGEE. Based on the CDR3 plus reference TRBV9 and TRBJ2-2, the full variable domain is DSGVTQTPKHLITATGQRVTLRCSPRSGDLSVYWYQQSLDQGLQFLIQYYNGEERAKGNILERFSAQQFPDLHSELNLSSLELGDSALYFCASSVGVAGVPGELFFGEGSRLTVL.

The chain carries TRBV6-5 and TRBJ2-7; a weak D match, TRBD2 (5 bases). V lost 8 bases, J lost 7 bases, and 18 bases lay in between. The CDR3 has 13 residues. Germline V gives CDR1 MNHEY, CDR2 SVGAGI. The CDR3 coding sequence is TGTGCCAGCCGTAGGACTGGTCCGGGGGAGCAGTACTTC. Protein: CASRRTGPGEQYF.

CDR3 nucleotides: TGTGCCAGCAGTGAAGCCGGTACGGGCGGGAGTTCCTACAATGAGCAGTTCTTC. It codes for CASSEAGTGGSSYNEQFF. This chain uses TRBV25-1 with TRBJ2-1; 7 positions match TRBD2. Germline CDR1 MGHDK, CDR2 SYGVNS. This CDR3 contains 18 residues. V lost 2 bases, J lost 1 base, and 11 bases stayed unmatched.

The chain couples TRBV29-1 to TRBJ2-7; D could derive from TRBD1 or TRBD2 (5 bases each). The V and J ends lost 4 bases and 2 bases respectively, with 12 bases between them. The CDR3 has 13 residues. Germline V gives CDR1 SQVTM, CDR2 ANQGSEA. The CDR3: CSVGEGPTYEQYF. In DNA form, the CDR3 reads TGCAGCGTTGGAGAGGGGCCCACCTACGAGCAGTACTTC.

The V and J genes are TRBV7-8 and TRBJ2-1; maybe TRBD1 (5 bases). The CDR3 totals 14 residues. Germline CDR1 reads SGHVS; CDR2 reads FQNEAQ. Trimming took 1 base from V and 8 from J, leaving 12 bases between them. CDR3 sequence reads: CASSLVVRVHEQFF. CDR3 bases: TGTGCCAGCAGCTTAGTGGTCAGGGTGCATGAGCAGTTCTTC.

This clone was seen only a few times. The chain carries TRBV5-1 and TRBJ2-2, with TRBD2 matching over 8 bases. Per germline, CDR1 SGHRS and CDR2 YFSETQ. With 2 bases clipped from V and 2 bases from J, the junction kept 5 bases outside the gene matches. This CDR3 spans 16 amino acids. CDR3 sequence: CASSLRLAPNTGELFF. CDR3 sequence (DNA): TGCGCCAGCAGCTTAAGACTAGCGCCTAACACCGGGGAGCTGTTTTTT. The full variable domain, with the rest looked up from reference TRBV5-1 and TRBJ2-2, is KAGVTQTPRYLIKTRGQQVTLSCSPISGHRSVSWYQQTPGQGLQFLFEYFSETQRNKGNFPGRFSGRQFSNSRSEMNVSTLELGDSALYLCASSLRLAPNTGELFFGEGSRLTVL.

This chain joins TRBV7-6 and TRBJ2-7; 10 bases align to TRBD1. Germline CDR1 SGHVS, CDR2 FNYEAQ. J gave up 3 bases and V 3 bases, and 2 bases lay outside the gene matches. This CDR3 is built from 14 residues. The CDR3 DNA reads TGTGCCAGCAGCTTGACAGGGGGCGACTACGAGCAGTACTTC. This encodes CASSLTGGDYEQYF.

The genes are TRBV15 and TRBJ2-1, with 16 bases that match TRBD2. Germline lookup yields CDR1 LNHNV and CDR2 YYDKDF (reference sequence). The J segment lost 7 bases and the V segment lost 3 bases, leaving 6 bases of the junction unmatched. This CDR3 region has 17 residues. The CDR3 DNA is TGTGCCACCAGCAGCGGGACTAGCGGGAGGGCCGGGAATGAGCAGTTCTTC. This sequence encodes CATSSGTSGRAGNEQFF.

This clone occurred once. The gene calls are TRBV7-9 and TRBJ2-7; the D is unclear. The CDR3 is 13 amino acids. Trimming stripped 1 base from V and 2 bases from J, with 6 bases between. The germline V gene has CDR1 SEHNR and CDR2 FQNEAQ (reference sequence). The CDR3 here is CASSLERTYEQYF. The CDR3 DNA follows: TGTGCCAGCAGCTTAGAGCGAACCTACGAGCAGTACTTC.

The V gene is TRBV5-1, the J gene TRBJ2-1; 7 bases fit TRBD1. V lost 1 base and J lost 2; bases outside the gene matches: 3. CDR3 length: 15 residues. Germline V CDR1 and CDR2: SGHRS, YFSETQ. The CDR3 DNA is TGCGCCAGCAGCTTGCTGGGGACAGCCTACAATGAGCAGTTCTTC. Translation gives CASSLLGTAYNEQFF.

V usage is TRBV5-6 and J usage is TRBJ2-7, with 9 bases lining up with TRBD1. Germline-derived CDR1 and CDR2 are SGHDT and YYEEEE. V shed 3 bases, J shed 2 bases, and the junction held 12 bases outside the gene matches. CDR3 size: 17 residues. The CDR3 here is CASSSLSSQGAPYEQYF. The CDR3 coding sequence is TGTGCCAGCAGCTCACTATCTTCACAGGGGGCTCCCTACGAGCAGTACTTC.

The CDR3 DNA sequence: TGTGCCAGCAGCTTAGTAGCAGCCTCCTACGAGCAGTACTTC. It specifies CASSLVAASYEQYF. The chain couples TRBV7-8 to TRBJ2-7; D call uncertain. Germline lookup yields CDR1 SGHVS and CDR2 FQNEAQ. Trimming removed 1 base at V and 0 bases at J, with 7 bases between. The CDR3 spans 14 residues.

The V call is TRBV7-6, the J call TRBJ1-4; maybe TRBD1 (6 bases). The germline V and J ends were trimmed by 5 bases and 8 bases, with 18 bases remaining between them. Germline V lookup: CDR1 SGHVS, CDR2 FNYEAQ. This CDR3 contains 15 residues. CDR3 sequence: CASSLDPQGWEKLFF. As DNA, the CDR3 is TGTGCCAGCAGCCTCGATCCGCAGGGGTGGGAAAAACTGTTTTTT.

This clone appeared a single time. The rearrangement joins TRBV6-1 to TRBJ1-2, with 9 positions matching TRBD1. CDR3 length: 15 residues. The germline V gene encodes CDR1 MNHNS and CDR2 SASEGT. The V and J ends lost 1 base and 7 bases, in that order; junction bases with no gene match: 7. CDR3 amino acids: CASSEGTGAGCGYTF. DNA of the CDR3: TGTGCCAGCAGTGAAGGGACAGGGGCGGGCTGTGGCTACACCTTC.

The rearrangement uses TRBV7-2 and TRBJ2-7, with D possibly TRBD1 on 6 matching bases. Trimming removed 3 bases from V and 7 bases from J, with 13 bases in between. The CDR3 totals 13 residues. Germline values: CDR1 SGHTA, CDR2 FQGNSA. Written as DNA, the CDR3 is TGTGCCAGCAGCTTTATAACAGGGTCGGAGCAGTACTTC. Translation gives CASSFITGSEQYF.

V is TRBV19 and J is TRBJ2-7; the D gene is possibly TRBD2 (6 bases). The CDR3 covers 14 residues. Germline V gives CDR1 LNHDA, CDR2 SQIVND (reference sequence). V lost 5 bases and J 5 bases, leaving 16 bases between the germline ends. DNA for the CDR3: TGTGCCAGTAGTCCCTTTGGAGGGGTGAACGAGCAGTACTTC. Its protein is CASSPFGGVNEQYF.

The V and J genes are TRBV14 and TRBJ2-3; TRBD2 might be the D (5 bases). The V end lost 0 bases, the J end lost 10 bases, and 11 bases lay between the germline ends. This CDR3 has 13 amino acids. Germline CDR1 SGHDN, CDR2 FVKESK. The CDR3 bases are TGTGCCAGCAGCCAAGATATTCGGGAAGCGCAGTATTTT. Translated: CASSQDIREAQYF.

This rearrangement joins TRBV5-1 to TRBJ2-1; perhaps TRBD1 as D (5 bases). Trimming stripped 4 bases from V and 9 bases from J, with 17 bases between. Germline CDR1 is SGHRS and CDR2 is YFSETQ. This CDR3 region has 14 residues. CDR3 sequence reads: CASSPLGDFGEQFF. CDR3 bases: TGCGCCAGCAGCCCCCTAGGGGATTTTGGTGAGCAGTTCTTC.

This clone was seen just once. The rearrangement links TRBV5-1 to TRBJ2-1, with 8 bases identical to TRBD1. V dropped 4 bases and J dropped 5; count of bases not matched to a gene: 20. CDR1 and CDR2 (germline): SGHRS, YFSETQ. The CDR3 covers 19 residues. CDR3 in DNA: TGCGCCAGCAGCGGGGGCAGGGGGCGATCCCTCATCCCCCACAATGAGCAGTTCTTC. Its protein product is CASSGGRGRSLIPHNEQFF.

The rearrangement uses TRBV7-8 and TRBJ2-1; 10 bases agree with TRBD2. Germline V lookup: CDR1 SGHVS, CDR2 FQNEAQ. The CDR3 spans 17 residues. V lost 5 bases to trimming and J lost 4 bases; unmatched junction nucleotides: 11. The CDR3 DNA follows: TGTGCCAGCAGCGTAATTACCGGACTAGCGGAATACAATGAGCAGTTCTTC. Translation: CASSVITGLAEYNEQFF.

V gene TRBV11-2 combines with J gene TRBJ2-7; D remains ambiguous. V gave up 2 bases and J gave up 6 bases, with 14 bases separating them. The CDR3 sequence is 14 residues long. From germline, CDR1 is SGHAT and CDR2 FQNNGV. Here the CDR3 reads CASSLPLRLSEQYF. In DNA, the CDR3 is TGTGCCAGCAGCTTACCCCTCCGGTTGTCCGAGCAGTACTTC.

This clone was counted a single time. V usage is TRBV5-1 and J usage is TRBJ2-7, with 11 positions matching TRBD2. V was clipped by 0 bases and J by 3 bases; unmatched bases: 2. This CDR3 spans 15 amino acids. Germline V CDR1 and CDR2: SGHRS, YFSETQ. The CDR3 here is CASSLAGTSGYEQYF. The CDR3 DNA follows: TGCGCCAGCAGCTTGGCCGGGACTAGCGGCTACGAGCAGTACTTC.